One sample yielded the 5 T cell receptor beta chains listed below, sequenced in a study of OX40 agonist ivuxolimab in advanced cancers. Clones were sequenced by immunoSEQ multiplex PCR, and TCRdb holds only the in-frame ones, with some missing. The top ten clones hold roughly 0.53% of a sample with some 72,000 clones, roughly four fifths of them seen once. The sequencing here drew on CD4+ or CD8+ T cells sorted from blood, taken in a trial of the OX40 agonist ivuxolimab. Receptors were obtained from an adult with an advanced solid tumor such as melanoma, head and neck, liver or kidney cancer.

This clone was seen a handful of times. V usage is TRBV4-2 and J usage is TRBJ1-2; D is undetermined. The CDR3 covers 13 residues. V was cut by 0 bases and J by 3 bases, with 5 bases left in between. Germline CDR1 LGHNA, CDR2 YNFKEQ. Written as DNA, the CDR3 is TGTGCCAGCAGCCAAGATGGGGACTATGGCTACACCTTC. It is translated as CASSQDGDYGYTF.

The chain employs TRBV6-1 and TRBJ2-3, with D possibly being TRBD2 (5 bases). The CDR3 sequence is 15 residues long. The V gene lost 6 bases and the J gene lost 1 base, with 14 bases spanning the gap. Germline values: CDR1 MNHNS, CDR2 SASEGT. The DNA of the CDR3 is TGTGCCAGCAGCTTGGCGGGTGCCGGCACAGATACGCAGTATTTT. The encoded protein is CASSLAGAGTDTQYF.

V usage is TRBV9 and J usage is TRBJ2-6, with TRBD1 matching over 7 bases. In germline, CDR1 is SGDLS, CDR2 YYNGEE. This CDR3 is built from 16 residues. The V segment lost 3 bases and the J segment 0 bases; nucleotides outside the gene matches: 3. The CDR3 region has the DNA TGTGCCAGCAGCGCGACAGGGAGCTCTGGGGCCAACGTCCTGACTTTC. Amino acid sequence: CASSATGSSGANVLTF.

The rearrangement uses TRBV6-6 and TRBJ1-3, with 9 bases that match TRBD1. The CDR3 is made up of 15 amino acids. V gave up 8 bases and J gave up 0 bases; unmatched junction bases: 5. Per the germline V gene, CDR1 is MNHNY and CDR2 is SVGAGI (reference sequence). The CDR3, as DNA: TGTGCCAGCGTCGGGGACAGGGCCTCTGGAAACACCATATATTTT. Translation gives CASVGDRASGNTIYF.

The chain employs TRBV7-9 and TRBJ2-7; 8 nucleotides line up with TRBD1. Germline CDR1 is SEHNR and CDR2 is FQNEAQ (reference sequence). Trimming cost V 4 bases and J 6 bases; bases outside gene matches: 11. The CDR3 runs to 15 residues. The CDR3 bases are TGTGCCAGCAGCTCTACGCCGGGACAGGTGTCCGAGCAGTACTTC. Residues: CASSSTPGQVSEQYF.